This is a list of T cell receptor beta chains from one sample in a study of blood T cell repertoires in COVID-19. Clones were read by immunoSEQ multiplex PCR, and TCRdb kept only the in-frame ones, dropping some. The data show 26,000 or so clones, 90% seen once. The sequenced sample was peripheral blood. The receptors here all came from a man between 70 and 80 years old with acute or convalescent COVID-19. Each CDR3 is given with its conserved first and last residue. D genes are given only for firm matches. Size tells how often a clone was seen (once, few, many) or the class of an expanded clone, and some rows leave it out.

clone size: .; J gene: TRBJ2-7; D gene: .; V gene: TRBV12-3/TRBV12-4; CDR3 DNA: TGTGCCAGCAGTTTTAGCAGCGACGAGCAGTACTTC; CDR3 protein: CASSFSSDEQYF
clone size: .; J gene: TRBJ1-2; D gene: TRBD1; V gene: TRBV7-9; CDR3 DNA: TGTGCCAGCAGCTTAGGGCAGGGGGCTGACTATGGCTACACCTTC; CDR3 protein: CASSLGQGADYGYTF
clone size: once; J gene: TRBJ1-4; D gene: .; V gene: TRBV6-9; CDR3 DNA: TGTGCCAGCAGTTATTCAGGCAGGATGAAGAATGCCGCAAAACTGTTTTTT; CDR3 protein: CASSYSGRMKNAAKLFF
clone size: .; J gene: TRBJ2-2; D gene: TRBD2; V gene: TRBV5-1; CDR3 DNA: TGCGCCAGCAGCTTGGACGGGACTAGCGCCGGGGAGCTGTTTTTT; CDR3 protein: CASSLDGTSAGELFF
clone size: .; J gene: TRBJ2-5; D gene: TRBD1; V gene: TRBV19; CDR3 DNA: TGTGCCAGTAGTAAGCGACATCGACAGGGAACGGAGACCCAGTACTTC; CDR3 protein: CASSKRHRQGTETQYF
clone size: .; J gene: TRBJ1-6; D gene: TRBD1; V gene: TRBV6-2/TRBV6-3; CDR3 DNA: TGTGCCAGCAGTTTCGCTACAGGGGGCAGCCATAATTCACCCCTCCACTTT; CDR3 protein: CASSFATGGSHNSPLHF
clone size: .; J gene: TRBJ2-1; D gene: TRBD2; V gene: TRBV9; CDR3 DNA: TGTGCCAGCAGCCCCCAGGGAGGGCCTTACAATGAGCAGTTCTTC; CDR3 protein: CASSPQGGPYNEQFF
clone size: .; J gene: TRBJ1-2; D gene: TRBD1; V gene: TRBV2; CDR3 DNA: TGTGCCAGCAGTATCGGGACAGGCCACTATGGCTACACCTTC; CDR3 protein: CASSIGTGHYGYTF
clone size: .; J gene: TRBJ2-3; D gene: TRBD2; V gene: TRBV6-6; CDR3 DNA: TGTGCCAGCAGTCCCTTGACCCATCGGGGGGTAAATACAGATACGCAGTATTTT; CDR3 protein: CASSPLTHRGVNTDTQYF
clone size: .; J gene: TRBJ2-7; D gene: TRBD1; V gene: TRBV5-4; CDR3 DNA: TGTGCCAGCAGCCCGACAGGGGGAAGGGACGAGCAGTACTTC; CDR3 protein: CASSPTGGRDEQYF
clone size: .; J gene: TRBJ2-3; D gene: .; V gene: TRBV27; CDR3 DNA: TGTGCCAGCAGTTTTAACAGGGCGGGAGATACGCAGTATTTT; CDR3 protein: CASSFNRAGDTQYF
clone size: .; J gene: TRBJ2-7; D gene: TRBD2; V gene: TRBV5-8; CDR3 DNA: TGTGCCAGCAGCATTAGCGGGAGGAAGATATACGAGCAGTACTTC; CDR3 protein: CASSISGRKIYEQYF
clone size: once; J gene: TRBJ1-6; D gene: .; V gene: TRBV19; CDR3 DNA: TGTGCCAGTAGTATATCCCGGACAGAGACTATATCCTTTGCCCATTCACCCCTCCACTTT; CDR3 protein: CASSISRTETISFAHSPLHF
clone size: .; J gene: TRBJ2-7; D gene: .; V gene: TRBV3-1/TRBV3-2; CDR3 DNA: TGTGCCAGCAGCCAATACGGAGGGGGGGTCGGCGAGCAGTACTTC; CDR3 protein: CASSQYGGGVGEQYF
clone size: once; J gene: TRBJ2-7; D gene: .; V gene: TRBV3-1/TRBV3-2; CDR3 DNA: TGTGCCAGCAGCCAAGATCTGACAACCTACGCGCAGTACTTC; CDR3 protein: CASSQDLTTYAQYF
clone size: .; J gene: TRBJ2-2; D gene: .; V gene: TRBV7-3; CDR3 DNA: TGTGCCAGCAGCTTAAACGCGGGAAGCACCGGGGAGCTGTTTTTT; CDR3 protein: CASSLNAGSTGELFF
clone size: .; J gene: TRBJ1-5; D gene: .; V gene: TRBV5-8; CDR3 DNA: TGTGCCAGCAGCTTGGTCCTTAGCAATCAGCCCCAGCATTTT; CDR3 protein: CASSLVLSNQPQHF
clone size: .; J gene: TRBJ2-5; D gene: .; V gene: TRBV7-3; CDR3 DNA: TGTGCCAGCAGCCTACTAGCTAGGGAGACCCAGTACTTC; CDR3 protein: CASSLLARETQYF
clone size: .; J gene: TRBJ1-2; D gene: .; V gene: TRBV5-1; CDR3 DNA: TGCGCCAGCAGCTTCGGAGAGTATGGCTACACCTTC; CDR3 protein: CASSFGEYGYTF
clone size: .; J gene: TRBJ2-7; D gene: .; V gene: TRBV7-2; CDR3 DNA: TGTGCCAGCAGCTCTAACGTGGGCTGGTACGAGCAGTACTTC; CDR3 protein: CASSSNVGWYEQYF
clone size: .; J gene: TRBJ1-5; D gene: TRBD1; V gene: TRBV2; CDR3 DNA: TGTGCCAGCATGGGACAGGGGTTGGGGCAGCCCCAGCATTTT; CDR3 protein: CASMGQGLGQPQHF
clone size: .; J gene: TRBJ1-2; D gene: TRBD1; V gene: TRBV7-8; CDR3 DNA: TGTGCCAGCAGCTTAGTAGGACCGGGCAGGGGGAACTATGGCTACACCTTC; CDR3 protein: CASSLVGPGRGNYGYTF
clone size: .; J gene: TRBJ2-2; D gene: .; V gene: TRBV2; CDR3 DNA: TGTGCCAGCAGCGCCGACAGGAGCACCGGGGAGCTGTTTTTT; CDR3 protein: CASSADRSTGELFF
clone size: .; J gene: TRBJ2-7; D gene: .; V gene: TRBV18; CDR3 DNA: TGTGCCAGCTCACCGGTCCGCGTCTCCCACGAGCAGTACTTC; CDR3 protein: CASSPVRVSHEQYF
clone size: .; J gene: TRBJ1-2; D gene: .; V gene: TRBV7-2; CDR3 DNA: TGTGCCAGCAGCAGAACAGGGTCAGGGTATGGCTACACCTTC; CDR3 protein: CASSRTGSGYGYTF
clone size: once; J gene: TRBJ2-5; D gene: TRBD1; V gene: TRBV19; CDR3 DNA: TGTGCCAGTAGTGACAGGGGGCGGGAGACCCAGTACTTC; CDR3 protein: CASSDRGRETQYF
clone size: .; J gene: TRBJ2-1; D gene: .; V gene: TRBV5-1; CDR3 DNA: TGCGCCAGCAGCTTCCAGGGCAATGAGCAGTTCTTC; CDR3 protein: CASSFQGNEQFF
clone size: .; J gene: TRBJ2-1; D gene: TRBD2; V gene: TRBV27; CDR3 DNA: TGTGCCTTCATTCAACGGGCTAGCGGGAGGCCCCTATGCTACAATGAGCAGTTCTTC; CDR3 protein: CAFIQRASGRPLCYNEQFF
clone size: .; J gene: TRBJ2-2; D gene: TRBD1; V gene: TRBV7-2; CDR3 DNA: TGTGCCAGCAGCGGAGGGACAGGGGGGGACGGGGAGCTGTTTTTT; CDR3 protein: CASSGGTGGDGELFF
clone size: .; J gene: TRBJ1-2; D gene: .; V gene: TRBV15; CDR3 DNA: TGTGCCACCAGCAGAGGCATGACAGCTAATTACTATGGCTACACCTTC; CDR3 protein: CATSRGMTANYYGYTF
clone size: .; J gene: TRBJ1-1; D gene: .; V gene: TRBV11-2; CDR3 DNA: TGTGCCAGCAGCTTTAAGGGGACTGAAGCTTTCTTT; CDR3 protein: CASSFKGTEAFF
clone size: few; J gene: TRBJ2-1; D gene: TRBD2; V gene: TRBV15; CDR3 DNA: TGTGCCACCAGCAGAGATAAGGGACTATCAAGGGAGCAGTTCTTC; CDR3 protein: CATSRDKGLSREQFF
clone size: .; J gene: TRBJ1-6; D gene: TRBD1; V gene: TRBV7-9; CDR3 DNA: TGTGCCAGCAGCTTTTCAGGGGGCGATTCACCCCTCCACTTT; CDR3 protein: CASSFSGGDSPLHF
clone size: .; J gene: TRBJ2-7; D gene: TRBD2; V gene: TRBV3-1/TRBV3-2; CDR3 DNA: TGTGCCAGCAGCTGGGGGGGACTAGCGGGATTCTACGAGCAGTACTTC; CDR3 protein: CASSWGGLAGFYEQYF
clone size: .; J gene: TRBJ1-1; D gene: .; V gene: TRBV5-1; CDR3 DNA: TGCGCCAGCCTCCCTTCAACACTGAACACTGAAGCTTTCTTT; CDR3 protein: CASLPSTLNTEAFF
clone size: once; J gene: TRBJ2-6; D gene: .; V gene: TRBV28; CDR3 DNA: TGTGCCAGCAGAGTGGGGGGCTCTGGGGCCAACGTCCTGACTTTC; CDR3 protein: CASRVGGSGANVLTF
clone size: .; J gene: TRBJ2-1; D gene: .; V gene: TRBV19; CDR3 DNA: TGTGCCAGCACTAGGACAGTTGGATCCTACAATGAGCAGTTCTTC; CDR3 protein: CASTRTVGSYNEQFF
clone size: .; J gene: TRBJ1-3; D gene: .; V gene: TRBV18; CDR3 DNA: TGTGCCAGCTCACCCCCCCGGACACTTGGAAACACCATATATTTT; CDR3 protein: CASSPPRTLGNTIYF
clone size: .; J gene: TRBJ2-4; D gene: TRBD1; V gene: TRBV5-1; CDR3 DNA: TGCGCCAGCAGCTGGGCTGGACAGGATGCGTATTATCTAGCCAAAAACATTCAGTACTTC; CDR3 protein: CASSWAGQDAYYLAKNIQYF
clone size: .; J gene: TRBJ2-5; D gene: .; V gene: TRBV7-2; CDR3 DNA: TGTGCCAGCAGCTCCGGGGGGCGGGACTACCAAGAGACCCAGTACTTC; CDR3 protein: CASSSGGRDYQETQYF
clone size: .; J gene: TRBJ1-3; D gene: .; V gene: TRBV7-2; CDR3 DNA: TGTGCCAGCAGCTCGGGACTGTCCAACACCATATATTTT; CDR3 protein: CASSSGLSNTIYF